A single sample gave rise to the 13 T cell receptor beta chains below, sequenced in a study of cytomegalovirus exposure and HLA in healthy donors (dated by TCRdb to between 2016 and 2019). The library was built by means of the immunoSEQ multiplex PCR assay. TCRdb limited this immuneACCESS table to in-frame rearrangements with V and J called. A share of clones is missing; checked studies link under half to unresolved V genes, and the rest is unexplained. This sample is represented by tens of thousands of clones; 95% to 98% of them were singletons. Clones ranked in the top ten supply around 1.6% of the sample. The material sequenced was PBMCs. The receptors were gathered from a woman under 30 in good health and CMV-seropositive.

The chain carries TRBV2 and TRBJ2-2, with a tentative D call TRBD2 (5 bases). Germline CDR1 is SNHLY and CDR2 is FYNNEI. The CDR3 is made up of 17 amino acids. Between the trimmed V and J ends, which lost 1 base and 2 bases, there was a span of 14 bases. CDR3 in amino acids: CASSEVVIRGNTGELFF. CDR3 sequence (DNA): TGTGCCAGCAGTGAAGTCGTAATTCGGGGAAACACCGGGGAGCTGTTTTTT.

The chain is built from TRBV5-8 and TRBJ2-2; maybe TRBD1 (6 bases). Germline V CDR1 and CDR2: SGHTS, YDEGEE. This CDR3 is built from 12 residues. The V and J ends lost 10 bases and 5 bases respectively, with 12 bases between them. In DNA form, the CDR3 reads TGTGCCTTTGGAAGGGGGACCGGGGAGCTGTTTTTT. Amino acids: CAFGRGTGELFF.

The DNA of the CDR3 is TGTGCCAGCAACCCCAGGGCGAACACCGGGGAGCTGTTTTTT. Amino acids: CASNPRANTGELFF. The chain uses TRBV2 and TRBJ2-2, with D maybe TRBD1 (5 bases). Trimming left V 7 bases short and J 0 bases short, with 9 bases between. The CDR3 sequence is 14 residues long. The germline V gene has CDR1 SNHLY and CDR2 FYNNEI.

The chain has TRBV27 and TRBJ2-1, with a possible D match to TRBD1 (6 bases). CDR1 is MNHEY and CDR2 is SMNVEV in the germline V gene (reference sequence). The V end was cut by 6 bases, the J end by 2 bases, with 11 bases between. The CDR3 runs 14 residues. CDR3 nucleotides: TGTGCCAGCAGCACCGGGACAACCTACAATGAGCAGTTCTTC. It encodes CASSTGTTYNEQFF.

The V and J genes are TRBV5-6 and TRBJ1-5; D is undetermined. The CDR3 extends over 15 amino acids. Looked up from germline, CDR1 is SGHDT and CDR2 is YYEEEE. Between the trimmed V and J ends, which lost 3 bases and 5 bases, there was a span of 15 bases. This CDR3 reads CASSYRETSDQPQHF. DNA for the CDR3: TGTGCCAGCAGCTATCGGGAAACTTCGGATCAGCCCCAGCATTTT.

CDR3 in DNA: TGTGCCAGCAGCTTAGGGGCCGCAGGCTGGGAAGCTTTCTTT. As protein: CASSLGAAGWEAFF. The chain links TRBV11-2 to TRBJ1-1; no definite D call. Between the trimmed V and J ends, which lost 1 base and 8 bases, there was a span of 14 bases. Germline V gene sequence: CDR1 SGHAT, CDR2 FQNNGV. The CDR3 has 14 amino acids.

V is TRBV29-1 and J is TRBJ1-5, with D maybe TRBD1 (6 bases). The length of the CDR3 is 13 residues. Looked up from germline, CDR1 is SQVTM and CDR2 is ANQGSEA. Between the trimmed V and J ends, which lost 7 bases and 0 bases, there was a span of 10 bases. The CDR3 DNA reads as TGCAGCGCGACAGGTTATAGCAATCAGCCCCAGCATTTT. Encoded protein: CSATGYSNQPQHF.

This sequence joins TRBV7-3 and TRBJ2-1; D is undetermined. The germline V and J ends were trimmed by 2 bases and 0 bases, with 8 bases remaining between them. Germline CDR1 reads SGHTA; CDR2 reads FQGTGA. The CDR3 extends over 15 amino acids. As DNA, the CDR3 is TGTGCCAGCAGCTTAGGAGCGTCCTCCTACAATGAGCAGTTCTTC. This sequence encodes CASSLGASSYNEQFF. Based on the CDR3 plus reference TRBV7-3 and TRBJ2-1, the full variable domain is GAGVSQTPSNKVTEKGKYVELRCDPISGHTALYWYRQSLGQGPEFLIYFQGTGAADDSGLPNDRFFAVRPEGSVSTLKIQRTERGDSAVYLCASSLGASSYNEQFFGPGTRLTVL.

The chain has TRBV5-4 and TRBJ2-2; TRBD2 might be the D (6 bases). In germline, CDR1 is SGHNT, CDR2 YYREEE (reference sequence). The CDR3 has 15 amino acids. V was cut by 2 bases and J by 2 bases, with 10 bases left in between. The CDR3 spells CASSFNGGNTGELFF. The CDR3 bases are TGTGCCAGCAGCTTCAACGGGGGAAACACCGGGGAGCTGTTTTTT.

The V gene is TRBV6-6, the J gene TRBJ2-1; 11 nucleotides agree with TRBD2. With V trimmed by 4 bases and J by 6 bases, 5 bases remained unmatched. There are 15 residues in the CDR3. Germline CDR1 is MNHNY and CDR2 is SVGAGI (reference sequence). The CDR3: CASSSETSGINEQFF. The CDR3 DNA follows: TGTGCCAGCAGTTCGGAGACTAGCGGGATCAATGAGCAGTTCTTC.

This clone has a single count. An end of the junction does not agree with germline; a read error may underlie this. The chain joins TRBV28 to TRBJ2-7; perhaps TRBD1 as D (6 bases). The CDR3 contains 12 residues. Per germline, CDR1 MDHEN and CDR2 SYDVKM. Here the CDR3 reads CASSRTGNEQYF. The CDR3 DNA sequence: TGTGCCAGCAGCCGAACAGGGAACGAGCAGTATTTC.

V is TRBV6-5 and J is TRBJ2-7; 10 positions agree with TRBD2. Germline V gives CDR1 MNHEY, CDR2 SVGAGI. The CDR3 length is 14 residues. Germline trimming cut 5 bases from V and 7 bases from J; bases unmatched to any gene: 8. The CDR3 DNA reads TGTGCCAGCAGTCGAGCGGGAGGGCAAGGAGAGCAGTACTTC. Translation gives CASSRAGGQGEQYF.

The chain joins TRBV14 to TRBJ2-3, with TRBD2 matching 12 bases. Germline V CDR1 and CDR2: SGHDN, FVKESK. The CDR3 sequence is 18 residues long. V shed 4 bases and J 0 bases; nucleotides not matched to a gene: 8. The DNA of the CDR3 is TGTGCCAGCAGCCGACGGACAGGGACTAGCGGGAGCACAGATACGCAGTATTTT. Translating gives CASSRRTGTSGSTDTQYF.